The rows below give T cell receptor beta chains drawn from one sample of a study of cytomegalovirus exposure and HLA in healthy donors. TCRdb's table, derived via immunoSEQ multiplex PCR, lists solely in-frame clones and lacks some. This sample has around 200,000 clones, with roughly 80% found just once. Sequences were obtained from PBMCs. The receptors were gathered from a man in his fifties in good health and CMV-seronegative. The conserved cysteine and the conserved F or W are not part of the CDR3 here.

V: TRBV9
J: TRBJ2-1
CDR3: ASSASGSGYNEQF

V: TRBV27
J: TRBJ1-2
CDR3: ASSFRQEHGYT

V: TRBV5-6
J: TRBJ2-1
CDR3: ASSLPGLAPVYNEQF

V: TRBV5-6
J: TRBJ1-6
CDR3: ASSLDWAGNSPLH

V: TRBV9
J: TRBJ2-3
CDR3: ASSGAGGSTDTQY

V: TRBV7-9
J: TRBJ1-5
CDR3: ASSLDDPRASNQPQH

V: TRBV5-1
J: TRBJ1-3
CDR3: ASSPYLVNSGNTIY

V: TRBV28
J: TRBJ2-6
CDR3: ASSLWSADFSGANVLT

V: TRBV6-1
J: TRBJ1-2
CDR3: ASSDRTGSGYT

V: TRBV5-1
J: TRBJ1-1
CDR3: ASSPTLGGGKNTEAF

V: TRBV2
J: TRBJ1-2
CDR3: ASGEGFGYT

V: TRBV7-3
J: TRBJ2-2
CDR3: ASSPSGVNTGELF

V: TRBV18
J: TRBJ2-2
CDR3: ASSPHQLGRQGVNTGELF

V: TRBV18
J: TRBJ2-7
CDR3: ASSPPSTSGYEQY

V: TRBV6-1
J: TRBJ2-1
CDR3: ASSEFGGVSYNEQF

V: TRBV19
J: TRBJ2-2
CDR3: ASSSPLAQNTGELF

V: TRBV19
J: TRBJ2-7
CDR3: ASSSGSPPYEQY

V: TRBV5-1
J: TRBJ2-1
CDR3: ASSSQTSSDEQF

V: TRBV30
J: TRBJ2-5
CDR3: AWTRQGVRTQY

V: TRBV27
J: TRBJ2-7
CDR3: ASSLGDRGFSYEQY

V: TRBV5-4
J: TRBJ1-1
CDR3: ASSPNSQGPTEAF

V: TRBV7-9
J: TRBJ2-3
CDR3: ASSRGLFRDTQY

V: TRBV5-5
J: TRBJ1-2
CDR3: ASSLAIANYGYT

V: TRBV5-5
J: TRBJ1-2
CDR3: ASSLDGTGRVYGYT

V: TRBV27
J: TRBJ2-3
CDR3: ASSFEGERDTQY

V: TRBV5-1
J: TRBJ1-2
CDR3: ASSSLQGDGYT

V: TRBV7-2
J: TRBJ1-6
CDR3: ASSPPGVNSPLH

V: TRBV28
J: TRBJ2-7
CDR3: ASISVLDYEQY

V: TRBV6-5
J: TRBJ1-2
CDR3: ASRKTGTVNYGYT

V: TRBV7-9
J: TRBJ2-7
CDR3: ASSPTSGGAQY

V: TRBV18
J: TRBJ1-1
CDR3: ASADRGQTEAF

V: TRBV5-1
J: TRBJ2-1
CDR3: ASSSGTGIPPGGNEQF

V: TRBV10-3
J: TRBJ2-5
CDR3: AISETYSGGETQY

V: TRBV7-9
J: TRBJ1-1
CDR3: ASSLRQGNTEAF

V: TRBV5-5
J: TRBJ2-7
CDR3: ASSSGGRGSYEQY

V: TRBV5-3
J: TRBJ2-5
CDR3: ARSLIRTGTGGPQETQY

V: TRBV11-2
J: TRBJ1-4
CDR3: ASSSLQEGEKLF

V: TRBV15
J: TRBJ2-7
CDR3: ATSLRGTQGVEQY

V: TRBV20-1
J: TRBJ2-1
CDR3: SARGGNEQF

V: TRBV7-3
J: TRBJ2-3
CDR3: ASSLIGGGAGDTQY

V: TRBV10-3
J: TRBJ2-1
CDR3: AIKGEGSYNEQF

V: TRBV19
J: TRBJ2-3
CDR3: ASSTGLAGSDTQY

V: TRBV28
J: TRBJ2-5
CDR3: ASRSDQISQETQY

V: TRBV7-8
J: TRBJ2-1
CDR3: ASTAGQGTPRYNEQF

V: TRBV7-3
J: TRBJ2-2
CDR3: ASSLWPRGGGELF

V: TRBV6-6
J: TRBJ2-2
CDR3: ASTLGLANTGELF

V: TRBV4-3
J: TRBJ1-1
CDR3: ASSQDWAGVTEAF

V: TRBV27
J: TRBJ2-7
CDR3: ASSLWGGRSSYEQY

V: TRBV10-3
J: TRBJ1-6
CDR3: AITPLLNSPLH

V: TRBV6-5
J: TRBJ1-4
CDR3: ASSFDRGREKLF